These T cell receptor beta chains were read from a single sample in a study of CD8+ T cells in alopecia areata. The assay was immunoSEQ multiplex PCR, and TCRdb's table has in-frame clones only and misses some. The sample records about 76,000 clones, approximately 72% being singletons. Sequencing used CD8+ T cells sorted from blood, obtained at week 24, from a patient treated with tofacitinib. These receptors were taken from a human donor with alopecia areata. Each CDR3 is given with its conserved first and last residue. Each record gives: clone size, D gene, J gene, V gene, CDR3 DNA, CDR3 protein. D genes are given only for firm matches. Some rows have no size entry. The others give once, few or many, or a class for an expanded clone.

clone_size: .
d_call: .
j_call: TRBJ2-1
v_call: TRBV19
cdr3_nt: TGTGCCAGTACCACGGGCGGGCTTGAGCAGTTCTTC
cdr3_aa: CASTTGGLEQFF

clone_size: .
d_call: TRBD2
j_call: TRBJ2-1
v_call: TRBV4-1
cdr3_nt: TGCGCCAGCAGCCACGCACCGGAGACTAGCGGGTATCATGAGCAGTTCTTC
cdr3_aa: CASSHAPETSGYHEQFF

clone_size: .
d_call: .
j_call: TRBJ1-2
v_call: TRBV27
cdr3_nt: TGTGCCAGCAGTTTAAGTCGGAACTATGGCTACACCTTC
cdr3_aa: CASSLSRNYGYTF

clone_size: few
d_call: .
j_call: TRBJ1-2
v_call: TRBV5-1
cdr3_nt: TGCGCCAGCAGCTTGGAGGGCTATGGCTACACCTTC
cdr3_aa: CASSLEGYGYTF

clone_size: .
d_call: .
j_call: TRBJ2-4
v_call: TRBV2
cdr3_nt: TGTGCCAGCAGTGAAGAGAGGGGACTAGCCAAAAACATTCAGTACTTC
cdr3_aa: CASSEERGLAKNIQYF

clone_size: .
d_call: TRBD2
j_call: TRBJ2-1
v_call: TRBV5-1
cdr3_nt: TGCGCCAGCAGCCTACGACGGGAGGGGTGGGATGAGCAGTTCTTC
cdr3_aa: CASSLRREGWDEQFF

clone_size: .
d_call: .
j_call: TRBJ2-5
v_call: TRBV15
cdr3_nt: TGTGCCACCAGCATCCACAGGGTGATCCAAGAGACCCAGTACTTC
cdr3_aa: CATSIHRVIQETQYF

clone_size: few
d_call: TRBD2
j_call: TRBJ2-5
v_call: TRBV27
cdr3_nt: TGTGCCAGCAGTCCCGGACTAGCGGGGGGCCGGGAGACCCAGTACTTC
cdr3_aa: CASSPGLAGGRETQYF

clone_size: few
d_call: .
j_call: TRBJ2-2
v_call: TRBV5-6
cdr3_nt: TGTGCCAGCAGCTTACAGGACACCGGGGAGCTGTTTTTT
cdr3_aa: CASSLQDTGELFF

clone_size: .
d_call: .
j_call: TRBJ2-7
v_call: TRBV7-2
cdr3_nt: TGTGCCAGCAGCTGGTCCTCCCACTACGAGCAGTACTTC
cdr3_aa: CASSWSSHYEQYF

clone_size: few
d_call: TRBD2
j_call: TRBJ2-5
v_call: TRBV5-6
cdr3_nt: TGTGCCAGCAGCTTTGGCGGGGGGGCCCAAGAGACCCAGTACTTC
cdr3_aa: CASSFGGGAQETQYF

clone_size: .
d_call: TRBD2
j_call: TRBJ2-2
v_call: TRBV27
cdr3_nt: TGTGCCAGCAGAGGACTAGCGGGTCCTCCCGGGGAGCTGTTTTTT
cdr3_aa: CASRGLAGPPGELFF

clone_size: .
d_call: .
j_call: TRBJ2-2
v_call: TRBV4-1
cdr3_nt: TGCGCCAGCAGCCAAGAACCCGCGAACACCGGGGAGCTGTTTTTT
cdr3_aa: CASSQEPANTGELFF

clone_size: .
d_call: TRBD1
j_call: TRBJ2-7
v_call: TRBV7-9
cdr3_nt: TGTGCCAGCAGCTTGCTGGGACAGGGTGATCACGAGCAGTACTTC
cdr3_aa: CASSLLGQGDHEQYF

clone_size: .
d_call: TRBD2
j_call: TRBJ2-1
v_call: TRBV6-4
cdr3_nt: TGTGCCAGCAGTGCCACCGGGACTAGCGATGAGCAGTTCTTC
cdr3_aa: CASSATGTSDEQFF

clone_size: .
d_call: .
j_call: TRBJ2-3
v_call: TRBV7-8
cdr3_nt: TGTGCCAGCACGCCCCAGGTTAGGTATACAGATACGCAGTATTTT
cdr3_aa: CASTPQVRYTDTQYF

clone_size: few
d_call: .
j_call: TRBJ1-5
v_call: TRBV19
cdr3_nt: TGTGCGTCGACAGCCTATATTAGCAATCAGCCCCAGCATTTT
cdr3_aa: CASTAYISNQPQHF

clone_size: .
d_call: .
j_call: TRBJ1-1
v_call: TRBV7-9
cdr3_nt: TGTGCCAGCAGCCCGCAACAGGGAACTGAAGCTTTCTTT
cdr3_aa: CASSPQQGTEAFF

clone_size: .
d_call: .
j_call: TRBJ2-5
v_call: TRBV27
cdr3_nt: TGTGCCAGCGGTTTAGAGACCCAGTACTTC
cdr3_aa: CASGLETQYF

clone_size: .
d_call: TRBD1
j_call: TRBJ2-1
v_call: TRBV4-1
cdr3_nt: TGCGCCAGCAGCCAAGCCGGGACAGGGGTGGGAGGTGAGCAGTTCTTC
cdr3_aa: CASSQAGTGVGGEQFF

clone_size: .
d_call: TRBD1
j_call: TRBJ2-5
v_call: TRBV5-1
cdr3_nt: TGCGCCAGCAGCTGGACAGGCTCAGAACAAGAGACCCAGTACTTC
cdr3_aa: CASSWTGSEQETQYF

clone_size: .
d_call: .
j_call: TRBJ2-1
v_call: TRBV7-6
cdr3_nt: TGTGCCAGCAGCTTAGATTCTAGCAGAGTTTTGGGGGAGCAGTTCTTC
cdr3_aa: CASSLDSSRVLGEQFF

clone_size: few
d_call: .
j_call: TRBJ1-3
v_call: TRBV5-6
cdr3_nt: TGTGCCAGCAGCTTGGGTCCCTCTGGAAACACCATATATTTT
cdr3_aa: CASSLGPSGNTIYF

clone_size: .
d_call: TRBD2
j_call: TRBJ2-7
v_call: TRBV9
cdr3_nt: TGTGCCAGCAGCGCCGGGGAGGGAGGGGACGAGCAGTACTTC
cdr3_aa: CASSAGEGGDEQYF

clone_size: .
d_call: .
j_call: TRBJ2-5
v_call: TRBV6-5
cdr3_nt: TGTGCCAGCAGTTACTTTGGCAACCAAGAGACCCAGTACTTC
cdr3_aa: CASSYFGNQETQYF

clone_size: once
d_call: .
j_call: TRBJ1-1
v_call: TRBV30
cdr3_nt: TGTGCCTGGAGTGTACGTCAGGTCCCCACTGAAGCTTTCTTT
cdr3_aa: CAWSVRQVPTEAFF

clone_size: few
d_call: TRBD2
j_call: TRBJ2-4
v_call: TRBV5-5
cdr3_nt: TGTGCCAGCAGCTCTGGACTAGCGGGCCCCCTAGCCAAAAACATTCAGTACTTC
cdr3_aa: CASSSGLAGPLAKNIQYF

clone_size: .
d_call: .
j_call: TRBJ1-1
v_call: TRBV4-1
cdr3_nt: TGCGCCAGCAGCCGTATTTCGACCAGGGTCTCGGAAGCTTTCTTT
cdr3_aa: CASSRISTRVSEAFF

clone_size: .
d_call: .
j_call: TRBJ2-5
v_call: TRBV10-3
cdr3_nt: TGTGCCATCAGTGAGTCCCCGCCGGGATTTGTCGGCCAAGAGACCCAGTACTTC
cdr3_aa: CAISESPPGFVGQETQYF

clone_size: few
d_call: TRBD1
j_call: TRBJ1-1
v_call: TRBV19
cdr3_nt: TGTGCCAGCGCTACAGGGGGAGGTGAAGCTTTCTTT
cdr3_aa: CASATGGGEAFF

clone_size: .
d_call: .
j_call: TRBJ2-1
v_call: TRBV7-9
cdr3_nt: TGTGCCAGCAGCTTACTGGGGGGATTAAGCTCCTACAATGAGCAGTTCTTC
cdr3_aa: CASSLLGGLSSYNEQFF

clone_size: .
d_call: .
j_call: TRBJ2-3
v_call: TRBV7-2
cdr3_nt: TGTGCCAGCAGCTTAGACGGACGGCGCACAGATACGCAGTATTTT
cdr3_aa: CASSLDGRRTDTQYF

clone_size: many
d_call: TRBD2
j_call: TRBJ2-1
v_call: TRBV13
cdr3_nt: TGTGCCAGCAGCTTACCGACTAGCGGATCCTACAATGAGCAGTTCTTC
cdr3_aa: CASSLPTSGSYNEQFF

clone_size: .
d_call: TRBD1
j_call: TRBJ2-2
v_call: TRBV7-9
cdr3_nt: TGTGCCAGCAGCCATACAGGGGACACCGGGGAGCTGTTTTTT
cdr3_aa: CASSHTGDTGELFF

clone_size: .
d_call: .
j_call: TRBJ2-3
v_call: TRBV4-3
cdr3_nt: TGCGCCAGCAGCCAAGATCCAGAGGGGGTTCCAGATACGCAGTATTTT
cdr3_aa: CASSQDPEGVPDTQYF

clone_size: .
d_call: .
j_call: TRBJ2-7
v_call: TRBV11-2
cdr3_nt: TGTGCCAGCAGCGCCGCGGGCCGCTCCTACGAGCAGTACTTC
cdr3_aa: CASSAAGRSYEQYF

clone_size: many
d_call: .
j_call: TRBJ2-7
v_call: TRBV4-3
cdr3_nt: TGCGCCAGCAGCCCAGAGACACATCCTACCTACGAGCAGTACTTC
cdr3_aa: CASSPETHPTYEQYF

clone_size: .
d_call: .
j_call: TRBJ2-1
v_call: TRBV5-6
cdr3_nt: TGTGCCAGCAGCTTGAGACTAGGCGGTAGGGACGAGCAGTTCTTC
cdr3_aa: CASSLRLGGRDEQFF

clone_size: .
d_call: TRBD2
j_call: TRBJ2-5
v_call: TRBV4-3
cdr3_nt: TGCGCCAGCAGCCAAGACTACGGCGGGAGGGAGACCCAGTACTTC
cdr3_aa: CASSQDYGGRETQYF

clone_size: few
d_call: .
j_call: TRBJ2-1
v_call: TRBV7-9
cdr3_nt: TGTGCCAGCAGCTCCCGGGACGTCTACAATGAGCAGTTCTTC
cdr3_aa: CASSSRDVYNEQFF

clone_size: .
d_call: .
j_call: TRBJ2-7
v_call: TRBV7-2
cdr3_nt: TGTGCCAGCAGCTTAGCGAAGTGGGGGCCAACCGCCGAGCAGTACTTC
cdr3_aa: CASSLAKWGPTAEQYF

clone_size: .
d_call: .
j_call: TRBJ2-2
v_call: TRBV29-1
cdr3_nt: TGCAGCATACAGTTAGCAGCCACGAACACCGGGGAGCTGTTTTTT
cdr3_aa: CSIQLAATNTGELFF

clone_size: .
d_call: TRBD1
j_call: TRBJ2-7
v_call: TRBV5-4
cdr3_nt: TGTGCCAGCAGCTTGGGCAGGGGGTCTTCCTACGAGCAGTACTTC
cdr3_aa: CASSLGRGSSYEQYF

clone_size: few
d_call: .
j_call: TRBJ2-1
v_call: TRBV29-1
cdr3_nt: TGCAGCGTGGAGTCACAGGGCTTTTTGGATGAGCAGTTCTTC
cdr3_aa: CSVESQGFLDEQFF

clone_size: many
d_call: .
j_call: TRBJ2-6
v_call: TRBV11-2
cdr3_nt: TGTGCCAGCAGCTTAGATGGGATGAGCTCTGGGGCCAACGTCCTGACTTTC
cdr3_aa: CASSLDGMSSGANVLTF

clone_size: .
d_call: .
j_call: TRBJ2-3
v_call: TRBV7-9
cdr3_nt: TGTGCCAGCAGCCCTTTGCGGGACAGCACAGATACGCAGTATTTT
cdr3_aa: CASSPLRDSTDTQYF

clone_size: .
d_call: TRBD2
j_call: TRBJ2-5
v_call: TRBV9
cdr3_nt: TGTGCCAGCAGCCCAAAGCGGGAGGCATTACAAGAGACCCAGTACTTC
cdr3_aa: CASSPKREALQETQYF

clone_size: .
d_call: .
j_call: TRBJ1-2
v_call: TRBV9
cdr3_nt: TGTGCCAGCAGCGACTCGCAAACGGCAGTCGCATATGGCTACACCTTC
cdr3_aa: CASSDSQTAVAYGYTF

clone_size: .
d_call: TRBD1
j_call: TRBJ2-7
v_call: TRBV23-1
cdr3_nt: TGCGCCAGCAGTCTCCCGGGACAGGGAGGGAGAAAGTACTTC
cdr3_aa: CASSLPGQGGRKYF

clone_size: .
d_call: TRBD2
j_call: TRBJ2-1
v_call: TRBV9
cdr3_nt: TGTGCCAGCAGCGCGACTAGCGGCCCCTACAATGAGCAGTTCTTC
cdr3_aa: CASSATSGPYNEQFF